Reported below is one TCR beta chain. This CDR3 spans 12 amino acids. Germline trimming cut 6 bases from V and 7 bases from J; bases unmatched to any gene: 2. In germline, CDR1 is MNHEY, CDR2 SVGAGI. This specimen comes from a study of molecular identifiers for immune sequencing clone quantification. Via MiXCR, TCRdb re-called the PCR reads, giving one row per CDR3 protein. The data show 490,000 or so distinct CDR3 sequences, about 21% seen once. The V and J genes are TRBV6-5 and TRBJ1-2; 10 bases align to TRBD1. The specimen was naive CD8+ T cells from blood, with Jurkat cell RNA spiked in. The subset here: FACS-sorted CD8+CD4-CCR7+CD45RA+ naive T cells. The receptor's source is a human donor in good health. Some libraries in this study had Jurkat cell RNA spiked in. CDR3 in DNA: TGTGCCAGCAGGGGACAGGGGCCTGGCTACACCTTC. It encodes CASRGQGPGYTF.